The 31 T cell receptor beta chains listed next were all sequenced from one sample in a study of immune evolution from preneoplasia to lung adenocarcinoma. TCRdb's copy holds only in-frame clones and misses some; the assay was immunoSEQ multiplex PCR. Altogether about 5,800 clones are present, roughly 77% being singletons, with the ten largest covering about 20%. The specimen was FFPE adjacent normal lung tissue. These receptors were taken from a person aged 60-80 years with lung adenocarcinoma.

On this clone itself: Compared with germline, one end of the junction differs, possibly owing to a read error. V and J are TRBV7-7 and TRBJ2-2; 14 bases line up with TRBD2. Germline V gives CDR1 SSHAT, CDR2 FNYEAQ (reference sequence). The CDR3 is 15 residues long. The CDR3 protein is CASSPGTSGSGELFF. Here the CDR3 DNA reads TGTGCTAGCAGCCCCGGGACTAGCGGGAGCGGGGAGCTGTTTTTT.

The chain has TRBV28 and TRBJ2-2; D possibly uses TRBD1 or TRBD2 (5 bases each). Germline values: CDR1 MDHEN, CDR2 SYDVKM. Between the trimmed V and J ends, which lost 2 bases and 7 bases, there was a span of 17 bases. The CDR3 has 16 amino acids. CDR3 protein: CASSLLVRGSGGELFF. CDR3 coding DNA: TGTGCCAGCAGTTTACTCGTGAGGGGAAGCGGCGGGGAGCTGTTTTTT.

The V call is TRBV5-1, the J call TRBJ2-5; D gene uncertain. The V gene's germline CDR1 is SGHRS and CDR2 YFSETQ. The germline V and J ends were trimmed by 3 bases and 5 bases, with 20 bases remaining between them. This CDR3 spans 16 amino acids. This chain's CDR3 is CASSSGFAWGGETQYF. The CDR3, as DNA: TGCGCCAGCAGCTCCGGTTTCGCTTGGGGTGGGGAGACCCAGTACTTC. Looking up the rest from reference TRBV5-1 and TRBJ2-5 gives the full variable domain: KAGVTQTPRYLIKTRGQQVTLSCSPISGHRSVSWYQQTPGQGLQFLFEYFSETQRNKGNFPGRFSGRQFSNSRSEMNVSTLELGDSALYLCASSSGFAWGGETQYFGPGTRLLVL.

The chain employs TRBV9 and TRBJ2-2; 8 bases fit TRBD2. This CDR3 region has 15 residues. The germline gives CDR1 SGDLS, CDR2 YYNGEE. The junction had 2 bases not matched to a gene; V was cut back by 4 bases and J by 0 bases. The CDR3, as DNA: TGTGCCAGCAGCCACGGGGGGGCGAACACCGGGGAGCTGTTTTTT. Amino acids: CASSHGGANTGELFF.

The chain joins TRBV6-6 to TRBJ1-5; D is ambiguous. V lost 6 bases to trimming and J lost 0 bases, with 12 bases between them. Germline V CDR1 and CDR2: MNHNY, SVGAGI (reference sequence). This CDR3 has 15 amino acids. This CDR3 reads CASRLDNLSNQPQHF. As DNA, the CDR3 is TGTGCCAGCAGGCTCGACAACCTTAGCAATCAGCCCCAGCATTTT.

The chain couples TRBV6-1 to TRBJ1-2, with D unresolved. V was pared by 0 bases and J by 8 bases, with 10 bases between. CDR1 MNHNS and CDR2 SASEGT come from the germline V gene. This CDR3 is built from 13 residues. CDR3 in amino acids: CASSEAHLRGYTF. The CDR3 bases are TGTGCCAGCAGTGAAGCGCATCTGAGGGGCTACACCTTC.

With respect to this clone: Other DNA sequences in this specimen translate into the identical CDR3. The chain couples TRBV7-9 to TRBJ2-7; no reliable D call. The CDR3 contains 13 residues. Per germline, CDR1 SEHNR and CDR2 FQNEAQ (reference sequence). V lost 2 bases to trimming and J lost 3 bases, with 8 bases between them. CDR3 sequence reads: CASSLPGFYEQYF. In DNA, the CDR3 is TGTGCCAGCAGCTTACCTGGGTTCTACGAGCAGTACTTC.

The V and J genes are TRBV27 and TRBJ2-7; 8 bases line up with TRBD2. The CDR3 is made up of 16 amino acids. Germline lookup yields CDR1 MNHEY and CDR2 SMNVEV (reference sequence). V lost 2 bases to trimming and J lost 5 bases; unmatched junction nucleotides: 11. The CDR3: CASSLGAPGLGNEQYF. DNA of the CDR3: TGTGCCAGCAGTTTAGGAGCCCCGGGACTAGGTAACGAGCAGTACTTC.

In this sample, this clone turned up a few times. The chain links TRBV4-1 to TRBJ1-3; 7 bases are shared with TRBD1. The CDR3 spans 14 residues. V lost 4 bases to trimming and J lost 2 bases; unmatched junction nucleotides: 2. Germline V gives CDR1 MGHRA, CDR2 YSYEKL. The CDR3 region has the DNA TGCGCCAGCAGCCCCGACAGGGCTGGAAACACCATATATTTT. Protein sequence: CASSPDRAGNTIYF.

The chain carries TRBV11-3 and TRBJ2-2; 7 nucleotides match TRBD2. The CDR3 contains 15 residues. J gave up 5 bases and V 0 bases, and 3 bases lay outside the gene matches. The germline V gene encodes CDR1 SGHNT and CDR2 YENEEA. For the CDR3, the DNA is TGTGCCAGCAGCTTAGATGGGAGGGCGACCGGGGAGCTGTTTTTT. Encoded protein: CASSLDGRATGELFF.

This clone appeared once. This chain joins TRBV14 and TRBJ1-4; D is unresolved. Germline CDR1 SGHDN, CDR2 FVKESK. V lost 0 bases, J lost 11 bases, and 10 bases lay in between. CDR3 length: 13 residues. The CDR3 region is CASSQEGWQKLFF. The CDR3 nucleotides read TGTGCCAGCAGCCAAGAGGGGTGGCAGAAACTGTTTTTT. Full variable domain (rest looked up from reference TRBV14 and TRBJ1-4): EAGVTQFPSHSVIEKGQTVTLRCDPISGHDNLYWYRRVMGKEIKFLLHFVKESKQDESGMPNNRFLAERTGGTYSTLKVQPAELEDSGVYFCASSQEGWQKLFFGSGTQLSVL.

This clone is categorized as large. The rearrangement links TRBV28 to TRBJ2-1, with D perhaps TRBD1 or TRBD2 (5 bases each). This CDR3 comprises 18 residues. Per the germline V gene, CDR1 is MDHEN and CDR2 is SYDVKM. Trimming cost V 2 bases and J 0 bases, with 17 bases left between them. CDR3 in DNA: TGTGCCAGCAGTTTACCTTTCGGGACCGGGCCCTCCTACAATGAGCAGTTCTTC. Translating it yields CASSLPFGTGPSYNEQFF.

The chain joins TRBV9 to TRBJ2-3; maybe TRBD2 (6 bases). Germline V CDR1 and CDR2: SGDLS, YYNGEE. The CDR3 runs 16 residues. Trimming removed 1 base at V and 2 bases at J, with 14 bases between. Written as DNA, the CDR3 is TGTGCCAGCAGCGTACAGGCTAGCGTAAACACAGATACGCAGTATTTT. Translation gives CASSVQASVNTDTQYF.

CDR3 loop: CATSRDSSRLAGGHVTQYF. The CDR3 nucleotides read TGTGCCACCAGCAGAGATTCCTCCAGACTAGCGGGAGGGCACGTCACCCAGTACTTC. The chain employs TRBV15 and TRBJ2-5, with 14 nucleotides matching TRBD2. The J segment lost 8 bases and the V segment lost 0 bases, leaving 14 bases of the junction unmatched. Germline CDR1 is LNHNV and CDR2 is YYDKDF (reference sequence). The CDR3 contains 19 residues.

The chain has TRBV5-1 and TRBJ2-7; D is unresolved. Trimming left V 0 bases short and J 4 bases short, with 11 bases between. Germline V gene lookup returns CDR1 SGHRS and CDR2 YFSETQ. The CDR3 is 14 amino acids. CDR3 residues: CASSLDPKRYEQYF. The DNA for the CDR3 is TGCGCCAGCAGCTTGGACCCTAAGCGTTACGAGCAGTACTTC. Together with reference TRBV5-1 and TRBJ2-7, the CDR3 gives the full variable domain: KAGVTQTPRYLIKTRGQQVTLSCSPISGHRSVSWYQQTPGQGLQFLFEYFSETQRNKGNFPGRFSGRQFSNSRSEMNVSTLELGDSALYLCASSLDPKRYEQYFGPGTRLTVT.

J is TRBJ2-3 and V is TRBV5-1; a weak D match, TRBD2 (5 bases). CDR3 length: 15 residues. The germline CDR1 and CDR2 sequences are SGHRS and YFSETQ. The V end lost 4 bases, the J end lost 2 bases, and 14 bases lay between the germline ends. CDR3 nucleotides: TGCGCCAGCAGCGACACCGGGATCACCACAGATACGCAGTATTTT. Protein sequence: CASSDTGITTDTQYF.

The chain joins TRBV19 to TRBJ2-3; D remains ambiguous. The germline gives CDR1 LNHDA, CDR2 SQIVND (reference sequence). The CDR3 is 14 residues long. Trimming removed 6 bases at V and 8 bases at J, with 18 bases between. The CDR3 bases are TGTGCCAGTAGAAGGGTTCAGGCCTCCGGTACGCAGTATTTT. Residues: CASRRVQASGTQYF.

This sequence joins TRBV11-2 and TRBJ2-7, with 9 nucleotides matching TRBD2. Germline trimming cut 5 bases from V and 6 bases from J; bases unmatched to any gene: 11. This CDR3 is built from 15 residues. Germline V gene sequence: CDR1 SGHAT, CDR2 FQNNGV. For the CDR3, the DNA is TGTGCCAGCAGCCGTGACGGCGGGGGGGCCTCCGAGCAGTACTTC. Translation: CASSRDGGGASEQYF.

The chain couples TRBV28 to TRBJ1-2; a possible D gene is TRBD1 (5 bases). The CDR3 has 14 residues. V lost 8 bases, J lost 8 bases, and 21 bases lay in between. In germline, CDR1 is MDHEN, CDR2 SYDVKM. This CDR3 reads CASGPPQTGRGYTF. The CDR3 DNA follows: TGTGCCAGCGGCCCCCCGCAAACAGGTCGCGGCTACACCTTC.

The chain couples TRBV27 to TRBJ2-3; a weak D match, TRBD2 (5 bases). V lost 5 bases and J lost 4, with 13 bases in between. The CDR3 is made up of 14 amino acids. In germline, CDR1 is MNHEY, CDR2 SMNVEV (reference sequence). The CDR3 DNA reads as TGTGCCAGCAGTAAACAAGTGGGAGCAGATACGCAGTATTTT. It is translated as CASSKQVGADTQYF.

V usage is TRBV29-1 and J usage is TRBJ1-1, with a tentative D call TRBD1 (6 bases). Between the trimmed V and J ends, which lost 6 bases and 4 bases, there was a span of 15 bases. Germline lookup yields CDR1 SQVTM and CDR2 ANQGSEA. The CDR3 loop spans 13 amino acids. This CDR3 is CSVVNRGGTEAFF. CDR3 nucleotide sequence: TGCAGCGTAGTTAACCGAGGGGGCACTGAAGCTTTCTTT.

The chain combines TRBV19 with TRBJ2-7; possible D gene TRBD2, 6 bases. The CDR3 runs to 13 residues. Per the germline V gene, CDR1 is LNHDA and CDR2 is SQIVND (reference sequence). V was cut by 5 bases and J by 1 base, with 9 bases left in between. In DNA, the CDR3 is TGTGCCAGTAGTTTGGGGGGTTCCTACGAGCAGTACTTC. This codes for CASSLGGSYEQYF.

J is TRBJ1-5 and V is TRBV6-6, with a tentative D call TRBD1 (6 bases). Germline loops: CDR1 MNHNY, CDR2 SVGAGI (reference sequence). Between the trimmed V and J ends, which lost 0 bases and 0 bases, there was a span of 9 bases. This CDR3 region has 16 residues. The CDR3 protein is CASSYSLTGSNQPQHF. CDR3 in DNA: TGTGCCAGCAGTTACTCGTTGACAGGTAGCAATCAGCCCCAGCATTTT.

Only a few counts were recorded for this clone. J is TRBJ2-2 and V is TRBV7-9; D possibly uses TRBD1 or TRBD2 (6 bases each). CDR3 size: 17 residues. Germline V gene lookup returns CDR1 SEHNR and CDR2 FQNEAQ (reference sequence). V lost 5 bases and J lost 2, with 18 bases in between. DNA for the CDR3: TGTGCCAGCAGCCCGGGCCAAGGGGGGACAAACACCGGGGAGCTGTTTTTT. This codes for CASSPGQGGTNTGELFF.

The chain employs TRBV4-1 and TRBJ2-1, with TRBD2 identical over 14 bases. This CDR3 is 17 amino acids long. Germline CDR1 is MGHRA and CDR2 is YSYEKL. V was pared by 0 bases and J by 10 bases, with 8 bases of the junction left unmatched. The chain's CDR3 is CASSQDVGLAGEEEQFF. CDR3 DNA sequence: TGCGCCAGCAGCCAAGATGTGGGACTAGCGGGAGAGGAAGAGCAGTTCTTC.

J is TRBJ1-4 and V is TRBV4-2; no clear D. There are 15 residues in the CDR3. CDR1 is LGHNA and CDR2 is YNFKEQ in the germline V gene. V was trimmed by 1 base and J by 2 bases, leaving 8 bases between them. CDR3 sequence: CASSQADGTNEKLFF. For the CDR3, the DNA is TGTGCCAGCAGCCAAGCCGACGGCACTAATGAAAAACTGTTTTTT.

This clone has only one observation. The CDR3 DNA sequence: TGTGCCAGCAGAGGATCCTATAATTCACCCCTCCACTTT. Translation: CASRGSYNSPLHF. V is TRBV2 and J is TRBJ1-6; no firm D call. Germline loops: CDR1 SNHLY, CDR2 FYNNEI. V was pared by 6 bases and J by 1 base, with 4 bases between. The CDR3 runs 13 residues.

CDR3: CASRRHRGVTEAFF. Here the CDR3 DNA reads TGTGCCAGCAGACGTCACAGGGGAGTCACTGAAGCTTTCTTT. The V and J genes are TRBV6-5 and TRBJ1-1, with TRBD1 matching over 7 bases. The J segment lost 4 bases and the V segment lost 6 bases, leaving 8 bases of the junction unmatched. This CDR3 contains 14 residues. Germline CDR1 is MNHEY and CDR2 is SVGAGI.

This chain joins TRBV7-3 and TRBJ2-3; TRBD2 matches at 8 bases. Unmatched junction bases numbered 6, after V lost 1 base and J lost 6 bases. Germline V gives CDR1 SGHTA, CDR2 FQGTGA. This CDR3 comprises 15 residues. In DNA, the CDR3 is TGTGCCAGCAGCTTAAACGGCGGGGGGCGCGATACGCAGTATTTT. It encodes CASSLNGGGRDTQYF. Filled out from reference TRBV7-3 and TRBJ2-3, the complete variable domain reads GAGVSQTPSNKVTEKGKYVELRCDPISGHTALYWYRQSLGQGPEFLIYFQGTGAADDSGLPNDRFFAVRPEGSVSTLKIQRTERGDSAVYLCASSLNGGGRDTQYFGPGTRLTVL.

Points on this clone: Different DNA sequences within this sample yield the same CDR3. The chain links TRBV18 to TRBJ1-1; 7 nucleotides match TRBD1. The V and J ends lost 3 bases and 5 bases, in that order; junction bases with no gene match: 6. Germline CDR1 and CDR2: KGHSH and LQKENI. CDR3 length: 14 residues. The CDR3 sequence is CASSPGQRGTEAFF. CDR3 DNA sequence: TGTGCCAGCTCACCGGGACAGAGGGGGACTGAAGCTTTCTTT.

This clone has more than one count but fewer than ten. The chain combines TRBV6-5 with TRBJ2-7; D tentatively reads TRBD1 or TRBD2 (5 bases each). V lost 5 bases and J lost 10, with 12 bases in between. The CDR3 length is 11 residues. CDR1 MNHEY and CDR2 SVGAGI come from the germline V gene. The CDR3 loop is CASSTGDQQYF. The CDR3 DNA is TGTGCCAGCAGTACCGGGGACCAACAGTACTTC.